The clone carrying this T cell receptor (beta chain) was detected many times. These data originate in a study of human T cells and chemical hapten exposure. V shed 5 bases and J 4 bases; nucleotides not matched to a gene: 6. Germline lookup yields CDR1 SEHNR and CDR2 FQNEAQ (reference sequence). This CDR3 is built from 15 residues. Sample time point: patch test 1, 2 weeks after DPC sensitization. As to treatment: therapeutic diphenylcyclopropenone sensitization with weekly scalp DPC. Only after blood had been drawn was each patch test applied. During construction of the library, unique molecular identifiers were attached to individual cDNA molecules for quantitative, reproducible TCR counting. In the authors' methods: Per sample, the median was about 88,000 TCRs, with values from roughly 23,000 to 640,000. A single record per CDR3 protein comes from TCRdb applying MiXCR to the RACE reads. The V and J calls follow TCRdb's processing rather than the paper's. Here the sample spans 300,000 to 450,000 distinct CDR3 sequences, about 4.4% being singletons.

The chain employs TRBV7-9 and TRBJ1-1; the match to TRBD1 covers 11 bases. The receptor was isolated from a woman aged 50 to 65 with alopecia areata. Some clones in this sample may be carry-over from other donors' samples. Material: whole blood, obtained in connection with sensitization to the hapten diphenylcyclopropenone (DPC). The CDR3 nucleotides read TGTGCCAGCAGCCCGTGGGACAGGGGGGGCACTGAAGCTTTCTTT. Its translation is CASSPWDRGGTEAFF.